The source of this TCR beta chain is a study of PD-1 blockade in classical Hodgkin lymphoma. Study-wide results and limits: Complete responders' baseline diversity resembled that of newly diagnosed patients.

From germline, CDR1 is LNHDA and CDR2 SQIVND (reference sequence). Trimming shortened V by 5 bases and J by 3 bases, and 11 bases separated the two germline ends. The CDR3 totals 13 residues. TCRdb's table, derived via immunoSEQ multiplex PCR, lists solely in-frame clones and lacks some. The sample includes roughly 30,000 clones, approximately 80% of them seen just once. In the case of this clone: Its specificity is unknown.

The sample's time point: cycle 4 day 1 (C4D1), after 5 to 7 weeks of nivolumab. Brentuximab vedotin exposure varied, and every patient relapsed after autologous stem cell transplantation. Thawed PBMCs yielded CD4+ T cells through magnetic negative selection. This rearrangement joins TRBV19 to TRBJ2-7; D might be TRBD1 (6 bases). The specimen was CD4+ T cells from blood, collected before the fourth cycle of nivolumab. This receptor was taken from a human donor with classical Hodgkin lymphoma. The CDR3 loop reads CASSVDSHYEQYF. In DNA, the CDR3 is TGTGCCAGTAGTGTGGACAGTCACTACGAGCAGTACTTC.